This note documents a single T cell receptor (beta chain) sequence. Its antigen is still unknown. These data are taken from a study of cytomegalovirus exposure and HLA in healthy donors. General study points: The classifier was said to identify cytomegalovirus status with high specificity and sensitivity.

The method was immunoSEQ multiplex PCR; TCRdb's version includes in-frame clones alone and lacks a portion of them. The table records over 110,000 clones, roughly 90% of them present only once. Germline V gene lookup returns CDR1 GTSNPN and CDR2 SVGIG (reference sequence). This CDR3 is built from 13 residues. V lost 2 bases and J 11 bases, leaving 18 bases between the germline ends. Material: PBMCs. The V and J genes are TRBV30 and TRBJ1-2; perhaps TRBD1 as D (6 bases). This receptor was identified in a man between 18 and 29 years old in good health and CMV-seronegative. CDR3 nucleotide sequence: TGTGCCTGGAGTCTAGCAGCACAGGGTTGGTACACCTTC. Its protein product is CAWSLAAQGWYTF. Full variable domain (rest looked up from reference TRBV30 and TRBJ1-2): SQTIHQWPATLVQPVGSPLSLECTVEGTSNPNLYWYRQAAGRGLQLLFYSVGIGQISSEVPQNLSASRPQDRQFILSSKKLLLSDSGFYLCAWSLAAQGWYTFGSGTRLTVV.